The following is a TCR beta chain sequence with its context. What it recognizes is unknown. The PCR had 60 Vbeta and 13 Jbeta primers. Original processing methods: A later analysis tallied about 80 million unique TCR beta chains, 9 million to 12 million of them shared. TCRdb's table, derived via immunoSEQ multiplex PCR, lists solely in-frame clones and lacks some. V and J calls plus clone size are reproduced from that table; the DNA served to infer D and trimming. The data contain a few hundred thousand clones, over 90% of them seen just once; the ten biggest clones take up 1.5% to 2%. Germline CDR1 SGHKS, CDR2 YYEKEE (reference sequence). Trimming took off 3 bases at V and 1 base at J, with 7 bases between the two ends. This CDR3 has 13 amino acids. This sample was taken from a study of cytomegalovirus exposure and HLA in healthy donors. Healthy donors of bone marrow made up the group. Study-wide findings and caveats: Roughly uniform sequencing depth across donors was assumed, possibly incorrectly.

The specimen was PBMCs. The chain combines TRBV5-5 with TRBJ1-1; maybe TRBD1 (6 bases). This TCR derives from a girl aged 2 to 9 in good health and CMV-seronegative. The CDR3 loop is CASSSTGNTEAFF. Here the CDR3 DNA reads TGTGCCAGCAGCTCGACAGGGAACACTGAAGCTTTCTTT.